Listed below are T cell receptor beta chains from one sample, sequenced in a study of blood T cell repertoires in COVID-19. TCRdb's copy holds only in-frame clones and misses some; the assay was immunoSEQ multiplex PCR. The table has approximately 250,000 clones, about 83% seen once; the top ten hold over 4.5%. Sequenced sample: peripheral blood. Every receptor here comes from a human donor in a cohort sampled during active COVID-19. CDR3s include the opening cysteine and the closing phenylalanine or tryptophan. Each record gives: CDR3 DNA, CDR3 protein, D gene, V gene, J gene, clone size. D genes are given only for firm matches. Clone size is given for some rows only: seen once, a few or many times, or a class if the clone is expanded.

TGTGCCAGCAGCCCCCGACAGGGAAACACAGATACGCAGTATTTT,CASSPRQGNTDTQYF,TRBD1,TRBV3-1/TRBV3-2,TRBJ2-3,.
TGTGCCACCCAAGAACGCCAGGGTCGAGGCTACACCTTC,CATQERQGRGYTF,.,TRBV24-1,TRBJ1-2,.
TGTGCCAGCTCAGAGCGGACAGGGATCGGGGAGACCCAGTACTTC,CASSERTGIGETQYF,TRBD1,TRBV18,TRBJ2-5,.
TGTGCCAGCAGTCTCTCGCGGGGAGAGTATGAGCAGTACTTC,CASSLSRGEYEQYF,.,TRBV28,TRBJ2-7,.
TGCGCCAGCAGTGATTCGGAACCCCTAAGAGGGCATGAGCAGTTCTTC,CASSDSEPLRGHEQFF,.,TRBV10-2,TRBJ2-1,.
TGTGCCAGCAGCCCCTCAGCGGCCTATGGAGGTGAGCAGTTCTTC,CASSPSAAYGGEQFF,.,TRBV5-5,TRBJ2-1,.
TGTGCCAGCTCACCAGGGACAGGAGGCTTGTACGAGCAGTACTTC,CASSPGTGGLYEQYF,TRBD1,TRBV18,TRBJ2-7,few
TGTGCCAGCAGCTTGGGACTAGCGTTCACCGGGGAGCTGTTTTTT,CASSLGLAFTGELFF,TRBD2,TRBV11-1,TRBJ2-2,.
TGTGCCAGTAGTATAGATTCTGTGGGTAGCAACAATGAGCAGTTCTTC,CASSIDSVGSNNEQFF,.,TRBV19,TRBJ2-1,.
TGTGCCAGCAGTTTCCAGGGCTATGGCTACACCTTC,CASSFQGYGYTF,.,TRBV28,TRBJ1-2,.
TGTGCCAGCAGCCCCACGGGGCGGGAGGTGGATACGCAGTATTTT,CASSPTGREVDTQYF,TRBD2,TRBV3-1/TRBV3-2,TRBJ2-3,.
TGTGCCAGCAGCCCGGGACTAGCGGATACAGATACGCAGTATTTT,CASSPGLADTDTQYF,TRBD2,TRBV5-4,TRBJ2-3,once
TGTGCCAGCAGCTCAGGGGGCGGCTTGGGAAATGAAGCTTTCTTT,CASSSGGGLGNEAFF,TRBD1,TRBV5-4,TRBJ1-1,.
TGTGCCAGCAGCCCCCGGGGTAGCGGGCCCCTCGGGAATGAGCAGTTCTTC,CASSPRGSGPLGNEQFF,TRBD2,TRBV11-2,TRBJ2-1,.
TGCGCCAGCAGCTTGGGAGGCTACCTGAACACTGAAGCTTTCTTT,CASSLGGYLNTEAFF,.,TRBV5-1,TRBJ1-1,.
TGTGCCAGCAGTGAATCGGAGTTGAACACTGAAGCTTTCTTT,CASSESELNTEAFF,.,TRBV6-4,TRBJ1-1,.
TGTGCCAGCAGTTCAAGACGGGATGAAAAACTGTTTTTT,CASSSRRDEKLFF,.,TRBV27,TRBJ1-4,.
TGTGCCAGCAGATTCGGACTAGCGGTCTACAATGAGCAGTTCTTC,CASRFGLAVYNEQFF,TRBD2,TRBV5-4,TRBJ2-1,.